A single sample gave rise to the 29 T cell receptor beta chains below, sequenced in a study of shared clonotypes between healthy human individuals. The naive CD8 subset, CD45RO-negative cells positively selected for CCR7, excluded terminally differentiated effector memory CD45RA+ cells. The data were produced by immunoSEQ multiplex PCR, yet TCRdb's version contains in-frame clones alone and is incomplete. The sample includes some 2.1 million clones, approximately 92% of them seen just once. Sequenced input: naive CD8+ T cells from PBMCs. These receptors all stem from a man aged 18 to 29 in good health. Some clones in this sample may be carry-over from other donors' samples.

This chain connects TRBV7-9 to TRBJ2-2, with TRBD2 matching over 10 bases. The J segment lost 4 bases and the V segment lost 2 bases, leaving 13 bases of the junction unmatched. Germline CDR1 reads SEHNR; CDR2 reads FQNEAQ (reference sequence). The CDR3 has 19 amino acids. CDR3 region: CASSLRPLLAGKSTGELFF. DNA of the CDR3: TGTGCCAGCAGCTTAAGGCCCTTACTAGCGGGGAAAAGCACCGGGGAGCTGTTTTTT.

The chain uses TRBV7-9 and TRBJ1-4, with D possibly being TRBD1 (5 bases). The CDR3 is 14 residues long. CDR1 is SEHNR and CDR2 is FQNEAQ in the germline V gene (reference sequence). Trimming cost V 2 bases and J 8 bases, with 12 bases left between them. The DNA of the CDR3 is TGTGCCAGCAGCTTACAGGGAGTTCGGGAAAAACTGTTTTTT. It encodes CASSLQGVREKLFF.

This rearrangement joins TRBV28 to TRBJ2-7; no clear D. The CDR3 consists of 15 residues. Germline V gene data show CDR1 as MDHEN and CDR2 as SYDVKM. V was shortened by 6 bases and J by 5 bases, with 20 bases between the two germline ends. The CDR3 here is CASSLNEASFHEQYF. DNA of the CDR3: TGTGCCAGCAGCCTCAATGAGGCTTCTTTCCACGAGCAGTACTTC.

The V gene is TRBV19, the J gene TRBJ1-2; the match to TRBD1 covers 8 bases. V shed 6 bases, J shed 6 bases, and the junction held 3 bases outside the gene matches. The germline gives CDR1 LNHDA, CDR2 SQIVND (reference sequence). The CDR3 is 12 residues long. The CDR3 nucleotides are TGTGCCAGTAGGACAGGGGTGGATGGCTACACCTTC. Translation: CASRTGVDGYTF.

Comments on this clone: This sample includes further DNA sequences coding for the same CDR3. V usage is TRBV28 and J usage is TRBJ2-7, with D unresolved. Trimming took off 3 bases at V and 3 bases at J, with 3 bases between the two ends. Germline CDR1 is MDHEN and CDR2 is SYDVKM. The CDR3 has 11 amino acids. The CDR3 nucleotides are TGTGCCAGCAGTTTCCTCTACGAGCAGTACTTC. It codes for CASSFLYEQYF.

The chain links TRBV10-1 to TRBJ1-5; D gene ambiguous. Germline V CDR1 and CDR2: WNHNN, SYGVQD (reference sequence). V dropped 4 bases and J dropped 1 base, with 17 bases sitting between them. This CDR3 has 17 amino acids. Written as DNA, the CDR3 is TGCGCCAGCAGTGCGGACGATCGGGTCGTAAGCAATCAGCCCCAGCATTTT. Translation gives CASSADDRVVSNQPQHF.

The rearrangement uses TRBV27 and TRBJ2-7; D not resolved. In germline, CDR1 is MNHEY, CDR2 SMNVEV (reference sequence). With 6 bases removed from V and 5 bases from J, the gap between germline ends came to 17 bases. The CDR3 runs 14 residues. In nucleotides, the CDR3 is TGTGCCAGCAGCCCTTCCGGGCCCGTCAACGAGCAGTACTTC. This sequence encodes CASSPSGPVNEQYF.

As concerns this clone: Other DNA variants within this sample encode the same CDR3. The V and J genes are TRBV28 and TRBJ2-1; no definite D call. Germline V lookup: CDR1 MDHEN, CDR2 SYDVKM. CDR3 length: 10 residues. Deletions cut 4 bases from V and 8 bases from J, with 3 bases between. The CDR3 spells CASSSHEQFF. Here the CDR3 DNA reads TGTGCCAGCAGTTCCCATGAGCAGTTCTTC.

In its sample, this clone was seen once. This chain uses TRBV7-2 with TRBJ1-1, with 8 positions matching TRBD1. Germline trimming cut 6 bases from V and 11 bases from J; bases unmatched to any gene: 2. The CDR3 runs 10 residues. CDR1 and CDR2 (germline): SGHTA, FQGNSA. The CDR3 is CASSDRGAFF. Written as DNA, the CDR3 is TGTGCCAGCAGTGACAGGGGTGCTTTCTTT.

This chain connects TRBV5-1 to TRBJ1-2; D not certain. This CDR3 is 17 amino acids long. The V end was cut by 4 bases, the J end by 0 bases, with 19 bases between. Germline V gene sequence: CDR1 SGHRS, CDR2 YFSETQ. CDR3 nucleotide sequence: TGCGCCAGCAGCCCCCACTCTGCGGAGAGAGCTAACTATGGCTACACCTTC. As protein: CASSPHSAERANYGYTF.

V usage is TRBV9 and J usage is TRBJ2-2, with D perhaps matching TRBD2 (6 bases). This CDR3 is 16 amino acids long. V was pared by 3 bases and J by 1 base, with 13 bases between. Per germline, CDR1 SGDLS and CDR2 YYNGEE. The CDR3 protein is CASSDPGRGNTGELFF. DNA of the CDR3: TGTGCCAGCAGCGACCCAGGGCGGGGGAACACCGGGGAGCTGTTTTTT.

This sequence joins TRBV4-3 and TRBJ2-1; TRBD2 aligns across 8 bases. J was trimmed by 4 bases and V by 0 bases; bases with no gene match: 8. There are 17 residues in the CDR3. CDR1 is LGHNA, CDR2 YSLEER, per germline. This CDR3 is CASSQEGREGGYNEQFF. As DNA, the CDR3 is TGCGCCAGCAGCCAAGAGGGACGGGAGGGCGGTTACAATGAGCAGTTCTTC.

The chain has TRBV4-1 and TRBJ2-7; no firm D call. The CDR3 is made up of 15 amino acids. Trimming stripped 0 bases from V and 4 bases from J, with 13 bases between. CDR1 is MGHRA and CDR2 is YSYEKL in the germline V gene. The CDR3 region has the DNA TGCGCCAGCAGCCAAGAGATGCCTAGTGGGTACGAGCAGTACTTC. Translating gives CASSQEMPSGYEQYF.

The chain employs TRBV7-2 and TRBJ2-7; D uncertain. The V gene lost 1 base and the J gene lost 6 bases, with 13 bases spanning the gap. CDR1 and CDR2 (germline): SGHTA, FQGNSA. This CDR3 is 14 amino acids long. The CDR3 loop reads CASSLGPAVSEQYF. CDR3 DNA: TGTGCCAGCAGCTTAGGACCGGCGGTCTCCGAGCAGTACTTC.

This clone was counted once. The V gene is TRBV7-2, the J gene TRBJ2-1, with TRBD1 matching over 9 bases. This CDR3 region has 12 residues. Germline CDR1 SGHTA, CDR2 FQGNSA. V shed 1 base, J shed 15 bases, and the junction held 4 bases outside the gene matches. The CDR3 spells CASSLVGTGMFF. The CDR3 DNA follows: TGTGCCAGCAGCTTAGTCGGGACAGGGATGTTCTTC.

The chain links TRBV19 to TRBJ2-7; 7 bases align to TRBD1. The length of the CDR3 is 14 residues. The J segment lost 3 bases and the V segment lost 5 bases, leaving 7 bases of the junction unmatched. Germline V gene data show CDR1 as LNHDA and CDR2 as SQIVND (reference sequence). CDR3: CASSETGNFYEQYF. CDR3 sequence (DNA): TGTGCCAGTAGTGAGACAGGGAATTTCTACGAGCAGTACTTC.

The CDR3 DNA sequence: TGTGCCAGCAGCGCGGGGACTAGCTCCGACTACAATGAGCAGTTCTTC. This translates into CASSAGTSSDYNEQFF. The gene calls are TRBV5-6 and TRBJ2-1, with 9 bases that match TRBD2. The junction had 8 bases not matched to a gene; V was cut back by 4 bases and J by 3 bases. The germline V gene has CDR1 SGHDT and CDR2 YYEEEE. There are 16 residues in the CDR3.

This sequence joins TRBV27 and TRBJ2-2; D call uncertain. Germline CDR1 MNHEY, CDR2 SMNVEV (reference sequence). CDR3 length: 13 residues. V was pared by 8 bases and J by 1 base, with 8 bases between. In DNA form, the CDR3 reads TGTGCCAGCGCGACTCGGAACACCGGGGAGCTGTTTTTT. Protein product: CASATRNTGELFF.

The chain is built from TRBV4-1 and TRBJ2-1, with D unclear. The V end was cut by 8 bases, the J end by 7 bases, with 18 bases between. CDR3 size: 14 residues. CDR1 and CDR2 from the germline V gene are MGHRA and YSYEKL. CDR3 in amino acids: CASLNTHKGNEQFF. The CDR3 nucleotides read TGCGCCAGCCTCAACACTCACAAGGGAAATGAGCAGTTCTTC.

The rearrangement uses TRBV27 and TRBJ2-7; a weak D match, TRBD2 (7 bases). Germline CDR1 is MNHEY and CDR2 is SMNVEV (reference sequence). With 7 bases removed from V and 0 bases from J, the gap between germline ends came to 16 bases. This CDR3 is built from 15 residues. For the CDR3, the DNA is TGTGCCAGCACCTGGGGGGCGGGAGCCTCCTACGAGCAGTACTTC. Translation gives CASTWGAGASYEQYF.

This clone was seen only once. V usage is TRBV7-9 and J usage is TRBJ2-7, with D uncertain. The CDR3 sequence is 13 residues long. V lost 1 base to trimming and J lost 10 bases, with 14 bases between them. The germline gives CDR1 SEHNR, CDR2 FQNEAQ (reference sequence). CDR3 nucleotides: TGTGCCAGCAGCTTAGTTTCGGGTCCCGATCAGTACTTC. Its protein product is CASSLVSGPDQYF.

The table lists this clone with a few counts. The rearrangement links TRBV19 to TRBJ1-5; D gene ambiguous. The CDR3 contains 14 residues. Trimming left V 7 bases short and J 1 base short, with 11 bases between. Germline loops: CDR1 LNHDA, CDR2 SQIVND (reference sequence). In DNA, the CDR3 is TGTGCCAGTAACCAGGACGCGAGCAATCAGCCCCAGCATTTT. Amino acids: CASNQDASNQPQHF.

The chain joins TRBV5-1 to TRBJ2-7; D remains ambiguous. V was pared by 4 bases and J by 6 bases, with 17 bases between. Germline V gene sequence: CDR1 SGHRS, CDR2 YFSETQ. This CDR3 is 14 amino acids long. The CDR3, as DNA: TGCGCCAGCAGCCAACGAAGCACCCTCAGCGAGCAGTACTTC. The encoded protein is CASSQRSTLSEQYF.

The chain carries TRBV27 and TRBJ2-3, with 12 positions matching TRBD1. The CDR3 runs to 14 residues. Germline trimming cut 9 bases from V and 6 bases from J; bases unmatched to any gene: 7. Germline V gene lookup returns CDR1 MNHEY and CDR2 SMNVEV (reference sequence). The CDR3 DNA sequence: TGTGCCAGTCGCCGGGACAGGGGGCTCGATACGCAGTATTTT. The encoded protein is CASRRDRGLDTQYF.

The CDR3 DNA reads as TGTGCCAGCAGTTTATCCCTACAGGGCTCCTACGAGCAGTACTTC. Protein: CASSLSLQGSYEQYF. The V gene is TRBV28, the J gene TRBJ2-7; a weak D match, TRBD1 (6 bases). V lost 1 base and J 0 bases, leaving 10 bases between the germline ends. CDR3 length: 15 amino acids. The germline gives CDR1 MDHEN, CDR2 SYDVKM.

The gene calls are TRBV7-8 and TRBJ2-7, with a possible D match to TRBD1 (5 bases). V lost 4 bases and J lost 4, with 11 bases in between. The germline V gene encodes CDR1 SGHVS and CDR2 FQNEAQ. The CDR3 is 13 residues long. The CDR3 loop is CASSSGRVYEQYF. The CDR3 DNA follows: TGTGCCAGCAGCTCGGGCAGGGTGTACGAGCAGTACTTC.

The J gene is TRBJ2-2, the V gene TRBV11-3; TRBD1 agrees at 8 bases. Germline CDR1 is SGHNT and CDR2 is YENEEA. This CDR3 has 15 amino acids. CDR3 DNA: TGTGCGTCCAGCCCGACAGGGGTTAGGACCGGGGAGCTGTTTTTT. The encoded protein is CASSPTGVRTGELFF.

This chain joins TRBV4-1 and TRBJ2-7; 8 bases line up with TRBD1. The CDR3 runs 14 residues. Germline CDR1 is MGHRA and CDR2 is YSYEKL. V dropped 6 bases and J dropped 7; count of bases not matched to a gene: 11. Here the CDR3 DNA reads TGCGCCAGCAGTCCTGGCACAGGGGGGAGGGAGCAGTACTTC. Translation: CASSPGTGGREQYF.

About this clone: An end of the junction does not agree with germline; a read error may underlie this. The J gene is TRBJ2-3, the V gene TRBV28; TRBD2 matches at 7 bases. The CDR3 consists of 16 residues. CDR1 and CDR2 from the germline V gene are MDHEN and SYDVKM. The CDR3 loop is CAGNRGDSSKTDAQYF. CDR3 bases: TGTGCCGGAAACCGGGGGGATAGCAGTAAAACAGATGCGCAGTATTTT.